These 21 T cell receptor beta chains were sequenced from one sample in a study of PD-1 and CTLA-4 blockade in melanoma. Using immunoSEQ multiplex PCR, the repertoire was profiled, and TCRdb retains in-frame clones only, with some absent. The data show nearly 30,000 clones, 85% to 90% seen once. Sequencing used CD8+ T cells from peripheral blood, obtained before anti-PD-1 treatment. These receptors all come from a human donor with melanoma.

CDR3 region: CASSESPSDQADTQYF. The CDR3 DNA reads TGCGCCAGCAGTGAGTCCCCCTCAGATCAAGCAGATACGCAGTATTTT. V usage is TRBV10-1 and J usage is TRBJ2-3, with D hard to call. The CDR3 is 16 amino acids. V was shortened by 0 bases and J by 4 bases, with 14 bases between the two germline ends. The V gene's germline CDR1 is WNHNN and CDR2 SYGVQD (reference sequence).

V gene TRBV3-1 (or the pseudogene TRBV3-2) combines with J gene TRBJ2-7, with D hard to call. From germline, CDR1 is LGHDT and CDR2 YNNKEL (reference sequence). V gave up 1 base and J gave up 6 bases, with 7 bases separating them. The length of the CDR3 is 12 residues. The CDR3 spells CASSQVEREQYF. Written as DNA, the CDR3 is TGTGCCAGCAGCCAAGTGGAGCGCGAGCAGTACTTC.

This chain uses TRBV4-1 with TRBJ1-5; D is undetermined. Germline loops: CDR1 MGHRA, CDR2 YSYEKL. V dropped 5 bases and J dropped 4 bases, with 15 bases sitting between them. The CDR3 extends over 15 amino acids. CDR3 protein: CASSSGGSLNQPQHF. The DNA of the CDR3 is TGCGCCAGCAGCTCAGGCGGCAGTTTGAATCAGCCCCAGCATTTT.

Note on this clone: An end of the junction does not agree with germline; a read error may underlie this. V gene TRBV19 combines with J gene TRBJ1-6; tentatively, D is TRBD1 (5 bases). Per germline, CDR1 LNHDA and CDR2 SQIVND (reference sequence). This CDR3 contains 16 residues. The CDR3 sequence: CASSVEGRTYNSPLHF. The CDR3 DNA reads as TGTGCCAGTAGTGTAGAGGGGAGGACCTATAATTCACCCCTCCACTTT.

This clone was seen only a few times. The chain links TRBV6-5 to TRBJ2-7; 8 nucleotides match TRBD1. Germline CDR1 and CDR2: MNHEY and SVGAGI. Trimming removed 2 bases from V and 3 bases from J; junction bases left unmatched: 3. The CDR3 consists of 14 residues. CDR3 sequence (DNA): TGTGCCAGCAGTTACGAACAGGGGGACTACGAGCAGTACTTC. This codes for CASSYEQGDYEQYF.

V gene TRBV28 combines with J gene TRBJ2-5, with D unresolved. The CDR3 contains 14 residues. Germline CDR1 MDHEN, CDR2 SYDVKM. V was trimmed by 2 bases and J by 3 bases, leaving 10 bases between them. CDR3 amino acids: CASSLTRNEETQYF. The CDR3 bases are TGTGCCAGCAGTTTAACTCGGAATGAAGAGACCCAGTACTTC.

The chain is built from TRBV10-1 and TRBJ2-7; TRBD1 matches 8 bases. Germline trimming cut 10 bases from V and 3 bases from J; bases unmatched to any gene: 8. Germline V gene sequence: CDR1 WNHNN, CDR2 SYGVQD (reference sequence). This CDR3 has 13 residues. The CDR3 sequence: CAIPATGGYEQYF. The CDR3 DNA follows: TGCGCCATCCCAGCCACAGGGGGCTACGAGCAGTACTTC.

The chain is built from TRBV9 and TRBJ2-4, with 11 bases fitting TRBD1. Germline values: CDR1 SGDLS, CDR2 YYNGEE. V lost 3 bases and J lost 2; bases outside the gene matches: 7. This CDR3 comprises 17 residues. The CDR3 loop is CASSAGTGGFSKNIQYF. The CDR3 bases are TGTGCCAGCAGCGCTGGGACAGGGGGATTCTCCAAAAACATTCAGTACTTC.

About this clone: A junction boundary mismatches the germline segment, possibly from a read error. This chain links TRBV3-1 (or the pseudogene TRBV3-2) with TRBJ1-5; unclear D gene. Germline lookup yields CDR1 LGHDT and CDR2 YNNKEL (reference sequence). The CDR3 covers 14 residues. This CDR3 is CASSQDNSNQPQHF. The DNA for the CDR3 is TGTGCCAGCAGTCAAGATAATAGCAATCAGCCCCAGCATTTT.

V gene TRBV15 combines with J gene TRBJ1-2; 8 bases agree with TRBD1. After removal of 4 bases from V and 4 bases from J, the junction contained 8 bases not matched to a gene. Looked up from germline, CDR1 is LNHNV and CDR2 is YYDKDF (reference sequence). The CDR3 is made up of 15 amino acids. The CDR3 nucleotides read TGTGCCACCAGCACTGACCTCGGACAGGGCTATGGCTACACCTTC. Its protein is CATSTDLGQGYGYTF. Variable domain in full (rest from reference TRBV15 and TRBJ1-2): DAMVIQNPRYQVTQFGKPVTLSCSQTLNHNVMYWYQQKSSQAPKLLFHYYDKDFNNEADTPDNFQSRRPNTSFCFLDIRSPGLGDTAMYLCATSTDLGQGYGYTFGSGTRLTVV.

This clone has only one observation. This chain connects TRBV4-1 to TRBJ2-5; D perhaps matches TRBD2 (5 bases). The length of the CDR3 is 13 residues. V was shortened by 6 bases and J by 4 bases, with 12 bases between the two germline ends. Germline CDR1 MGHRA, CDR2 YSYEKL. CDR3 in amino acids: CASRETAGETQYF. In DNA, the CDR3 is TGCGCCAGCAGGGAAACTGCGGGAGAGACCCAGTACTTC.

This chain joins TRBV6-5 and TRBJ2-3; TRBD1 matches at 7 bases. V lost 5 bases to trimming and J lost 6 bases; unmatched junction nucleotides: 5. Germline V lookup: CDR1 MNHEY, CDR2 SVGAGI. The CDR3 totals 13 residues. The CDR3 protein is CASSIGTVDTQYF. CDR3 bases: TGTGCCAGCAGTATTGGGACAGTGGATACGCAGTATTTT.

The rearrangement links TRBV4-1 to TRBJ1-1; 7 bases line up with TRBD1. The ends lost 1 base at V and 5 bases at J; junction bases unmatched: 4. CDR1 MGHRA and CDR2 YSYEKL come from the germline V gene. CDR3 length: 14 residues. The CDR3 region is CASSQGGGITEAFF. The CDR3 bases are TGCGCCAGCAGCCAAGGAGGGGGCATTACTGAAGCTTTCTTT.

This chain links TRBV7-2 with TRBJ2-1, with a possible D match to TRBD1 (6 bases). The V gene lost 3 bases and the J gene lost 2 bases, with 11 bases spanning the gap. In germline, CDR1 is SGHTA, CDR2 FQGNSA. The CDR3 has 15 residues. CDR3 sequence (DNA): TGTGCCAGCAGCTTCGGTGGGGGCCCCTACAATGAGCAGTTCTTC. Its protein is CASSFGGGPYNEQFF.

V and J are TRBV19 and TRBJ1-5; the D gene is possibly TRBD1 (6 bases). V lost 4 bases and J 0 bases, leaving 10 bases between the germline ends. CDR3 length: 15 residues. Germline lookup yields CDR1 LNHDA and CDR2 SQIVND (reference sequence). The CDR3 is CASSRQVYSNQPQHF. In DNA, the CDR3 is TGTGCCAGTAGTAGACAGGTTTATAGCAATCAGCCCCAGCATTTT.

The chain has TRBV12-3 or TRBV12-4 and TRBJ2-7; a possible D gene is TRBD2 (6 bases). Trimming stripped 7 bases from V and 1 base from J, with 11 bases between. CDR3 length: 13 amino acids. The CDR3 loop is CASMGLTSYEQYF. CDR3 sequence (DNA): TGTGCCAGCATGGGACTTACGTCCTACGAGCAGTACTTC.

CDR3 protein: CASSTLQGRSPTNYGYTF. DNA of the CDR3: TGTGCCAGCAGCACTTTACAGGGGAGGTCCCCTACTAACTATGGCTACACCTTC. The chain combines TRBV7-9 with TRBJ1-2; 7 bases line up with TRBD1. The CDR3 is 18 residues long. CDR1 and CDR2 (germline): SEHNR, FQNEAQ (reference sequence). Unmatched junction bases numbered 15, after V lost 5 bases and J lost 0 bases.

CDR3 nucleotides: TGTGCCTGGATTCTATCACTGAACACTGAAGCTTTCTTT. Translated, it gives CAWILSLNTEAFF. The V call is TRBV30, the J call TRBJ1-1; D uncertain. V was cut by 4 bases and J by 0 bases, with 9 bases left in between. Germline V gene data show CDR1 as GTSNPN and CDR2 as SVGIG (reference sequence). The CDR3 length is 13 residues.

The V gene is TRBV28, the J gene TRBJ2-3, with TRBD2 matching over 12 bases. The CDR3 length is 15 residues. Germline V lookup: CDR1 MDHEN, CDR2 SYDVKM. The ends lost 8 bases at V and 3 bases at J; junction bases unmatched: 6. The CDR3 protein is CASGDTSGRTDTQYF. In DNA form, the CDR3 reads TGTGCCAGCGGGGATACTAGCGGGAGGACAGATACGCAGTATTTT. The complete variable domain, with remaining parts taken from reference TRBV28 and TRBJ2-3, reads DVKVTQSSRYLVKRTGEKVFLECVQDMDHENMFWYRQDPGLGLRLIYFSYDVKMKEKGDIPEGYSVSREKKERFSLILESASTNQTSMYLCASGDTSGRTDTQYFGPGTRLTVL.

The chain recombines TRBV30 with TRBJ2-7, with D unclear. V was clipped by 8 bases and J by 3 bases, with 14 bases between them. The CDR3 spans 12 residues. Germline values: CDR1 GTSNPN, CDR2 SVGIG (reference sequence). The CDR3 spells CAASLSGYEQYF. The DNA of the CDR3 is TGTGCCGCCTCCCTGTCAGGCTACGAGCAGTACTTC.

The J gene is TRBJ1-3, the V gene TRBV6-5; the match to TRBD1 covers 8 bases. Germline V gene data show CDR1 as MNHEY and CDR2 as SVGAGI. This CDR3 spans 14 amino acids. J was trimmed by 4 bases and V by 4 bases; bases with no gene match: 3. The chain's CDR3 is CASSSRDRGNTIYF. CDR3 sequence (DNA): TGTGCCAGCAGTTCCAGGGACAGGGGAAACACCATATATTTT.